A selection of T cell receptor beta chains follows, all from one sample in a study of prognosis after radiotherapy for stage I lung cancer. TCRdb reanalysed the multiplex PCR reads using MiXCR and keeps one entry per CDR3 protein. The data contain about 27,000 distinct CDR3 sequences, 30% of them seen just once; the ten biggest clones take up roughly 33%. The sequencing here drew on PBMCs, taken before or after stereotactic body radiation therapy (not recorded which). The receptor set was obtained from a donor over 45 with non-small cell lung cancer. The CDR3 runs from the conserved cysteine through the conserved F or W. D genes are given only for firm matches. The listing skips clone size in some rows; elsewhere it reads once, few, many or a size class.

>.|TRBJ1-1|TRBV30|many
TGTGCCTGGAGTACCCGTGGGTACACTGAAGCTTTCTTT
CAWSTRGYTEAFF
>.|TRBJ2-3|TRBV6-4|many
TGTGCCAGCAGCGAAAGGGACGGCAGCACAGATACGCAGTATTTT
CASSERDGSTDTQYF
>.|TRBJ2-2|TRBV20-1|.
TGCAGTGCTAGAGGACTCGCAAACACCGGGGAGCTGTTTTTT
CSARGLANTGELFF
>TRBD1|TRBJ2-7|TRBV20-1|.
TGCAGTGCTCTTGGGGACAGGGTAAACGAGCAGTACTTC
CSALGDRVNEQYF
>.|TRBJ2-7|TRBV6-2/TRBV6-3|.
TGTGCCAGCAGTGCGCCGTCAGGAGTCGAGCAGTACTTC
CASSAPSGVEQYF
>.|TRBJ2-1|TRBV28|many
TGTGCCAGCATCGAGTCTCGCTCCTACAATGAGCAGTTCTTC
CASIESRSYNEQFF
>.|TRBJ1-2|TRBV28|many
TGTGCCAGCAGTTCAGTGGCAGCCCTCTTTGGCTACACCTTC
CASSSVAALFGYTF
>TRBD2|TRBJ2-1|TRBV7-9|many
TGTGCCAGCAGCTGGAAGGCGGGAGGATCCTACAATGAGCAGTTCTTC
CASSWKAGGSYNEQFF
>.|TRBJ1-1|TRBV7-9|many
TGTGCCAGCAGCTTACAGGTGAACACTGAAGCTTTCTTT
CASSLQVNTEAFF
>.|TRBJ1-1|TRBV15|many
TGTGCCACCAGCACAACAATGAACACTGAAGCTTTCTTT
CATSTTMNTEAFF
>.|TRBJ2-1|TRBV14|many
TGTGCCAGCAGCCACCAAGATTGGGTCGGCTACAATGAGCAGTTCTTC
CASSHQDWVGYNEQFF
>.|TRBJ1-1|TRBV14|many
TGTGCCAGCAGCCCCCGACTCCCGGGGATCGCTGAAGCTTTCTTT
CASSPRLPGIAEAFF
>.|TRBJ1-1|TRBV6-1|.
TGTGCCAGCAGTGACGTACGGAACACTGAAGCTTTCTTT
CASSDVRNTEAFF
>.|TRBJ2-2|TRBV20-1|many
TGCAGTGCTAGGAAACAGAACACCGGGGAGCTGTTTTTT
CSARKQNTGELFF
>.|TRBJ1-1|TRBV3-1|many
TGTGCCAGCAGCCAATACTTGAACACTGAAGCTTTCTTT
CASSQYLNTEAFF
>TRBD2|TRBJ2-1|TRBV3-1|.
TGTGCCAGCAGCCAAGATAGGGTTAGCGGGAGTTTTCACAATGAGCAGTTCTTC
CASSQDRVSGSFHNEQFF
>.|TRBJ1-2|TRBV27|many
TGTGCCAGCAGTTTCTTCCCTTCTTCTGGTGGCTACACCTTC
CASSFFPSSGGYTF
>.|TRBJ2-1|TRBV7-6|many
TGTGCCAGCAGCTTAGCGCTTCTTGGCAGCTCCTACAATGAGCAGTTCTTC
CASSLALLGSSYNEQFF
>TRBD1|TRBJ1-2|TRBV9|many
TGTGCCAGCAGCGGAGGGACAGGGAAATCCTCCTATGGCTACACCTTC
CASSGGTGKSSYGYTF
>TRBD1|TRBJ1-2|TRBV12-3/TRBV12-4|.
TGTGCCAGCAGAGGGGACAGGGGAGGCGGCTACACCTTC
CASRGDRGGGYTF
>TRBD1|TRBJ2-3|TRBV6-1|.
TGTGCCAGCAGGGGGGACAGGGCGGAATATACGCAGTATTTT
CASRGDRAEYTQYF
>.|TRBJ2-7|TRBV2|.
TGTGCCAGCATTGAAAGGGCCGTTGCCTACGAGCAGTACTTC
CASIERAVAYEQYF
>.|TRBJ2-1|TRBV5-1|many
TGCGCCAGCAGCGGGGGGTCAGGGGATGAGCAGTTCTTC
CASSGGSGDEQFF
>.|TRBJ2-3|TRBV24-1|.
TGTGCCACCAGTGATTTGCTAGGAGGGAGCACAGATACGCAGTATTTT
CATSDLLGGSTDTQYF
>.|TRBJ1-3|TRBV15|many
TGTGCCACCAGCAGAGGCGAGGGTCGGGCAGCCTCTGGAAACACCATATATTTT
CATSRGEGRAASGNTIYF